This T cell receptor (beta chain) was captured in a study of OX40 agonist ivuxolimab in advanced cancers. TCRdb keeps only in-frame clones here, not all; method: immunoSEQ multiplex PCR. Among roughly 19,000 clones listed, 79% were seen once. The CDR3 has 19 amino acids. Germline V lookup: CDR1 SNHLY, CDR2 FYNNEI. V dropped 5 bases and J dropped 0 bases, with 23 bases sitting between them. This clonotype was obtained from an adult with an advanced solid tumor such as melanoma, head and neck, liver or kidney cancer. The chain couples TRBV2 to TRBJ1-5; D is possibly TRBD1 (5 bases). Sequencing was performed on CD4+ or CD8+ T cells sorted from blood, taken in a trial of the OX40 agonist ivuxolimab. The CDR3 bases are TGTGCCAGCAGTCACAGTTACGAGGGGCATATTTATAGCAATCAGCCCCAGCATTTT. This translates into CASSHSYEGHIYSNQPQHF. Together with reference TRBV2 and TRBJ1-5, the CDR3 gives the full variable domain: EPEVTQTPSHQVTQMGQEVILRCVPISNHLYFYWYRQILGQKVEFLVSFYNNEISEKSEIFDDQFSVERPDGSNFTLKIRSTKLEDSAMYFCASSHSYEGHIYSNQPQHFGDGTRLSIL.